This TCR beta chain was sequenced for a study of early T cells in non-severe SARS-CoV-2 infection. Study-wide results and caveats: Anti-spike CD8 specificities were favored by VDJdb matching, whose results missed private and CD4 specificities.

In this sample, this clonotype turned up many times. Its antigen is currently unknown. This CDR3 comprises 14 residues. Germline V gene lookup returns CDR1 MNHEY and CDR2 SVGAGI. Trimming cost V 10 bases and J 0 bases, with 10 bases left between them. In the library, individual cDNA molecules carried attached unique molecular identifiers. TCRdb ran MiXCR on the 5' RACE reads and lists one entry per CDR3 protein. The sample records tens of thousands of distinct CDR3 sequences, 3.5% to 5.5% being singletons. The V call is TRBV6-5, the J call TRBJ1-6; D gene ambiguous. This receptor was obtained from an adult who was a healthcare worker with PCR-confirmed SARS-CoV-2 infection or an uninfected control (not recorded which). The sample was whole blood, taken at baseline. CDR3 in DNA: TGTGCCACGTCTGCTAGCTCCTATAATTCACCCCTCCACTTT. This sequence encodes CATSASSYNSPLHF.